This passage covers 8 T cell receptor beta chains from one sample sequenced in a study of PD-1 blockade in classical Hodgkin lymphoma. The sample's time point: cycle 4 day 1 (C4D1), after less than 7 weeks of nivolumab. All trial patients relapsed after autologous stem cell transplantation. Starting with thawed PBMCs, CD4+ T cells were purified by magnetic negative selection. Profiled with immunoSEQ multiplex PCR; TCRdb holds only in-frame clones, not every one. Of around 27,000 clones listed, roughly 85% are singletons. The input for sequencing was CD4+ T cells from blood, taken before the fourth cycle of nivolumab. The receptors shown here come from a human donor with classical Hodgkin lymphoma.

V is TRBV10-1 and J is TRBJ2-7; no clear D. V lost 0 bases, J lost 0 bases, and 6 bases lay in between. From germline, CDR1 is WNHNN and CDR2 SYGVQD (reference sequence). This CDR3 is 14 amino acids long. CDR3 amino acids: CASSESPSSYEQYF. In nucleotides, the CDR3 is TGCGCCAGCAGTGAGTCTCCCAGCTCCTACGAGCAGTACTTC.

The chain links TRBV5-4 to TRBJ2-2; D ambiguous. V was pared by 0 bases and J by 5 bases, with 2 bases between. This CDR3 spans 12 amino acids. Germline CDR1 is SGHNT and CDR2 is YYREEE (reference sequence). In DNA, the CDR3 is TGTGCCAGCAGCTTGGAAACCGGGGAGCTGTTTTTT. Translation: CASSLETGELFF.

This chain links TRBV9 with TRBJ1-1, with D uncertain. This CDR3 has 13 residues. Looked up from germline, CDR1 is SGDLS and CDR2 is YYNGEE. Between the trimmed V and J ends, which lost 3 bases and 10 bases, there was a span of 16 bases. Written as DNA, the CDR3 is TGTGCCAGCAGCGAACCGGCAGTTAGCGGAGCTTTCTTT. It translates to CASSEPAVSGAFF.

The chain couples TRBV5-4 to TRBJ1-2, with 8 bases that match TRBD1. CDR1 and CDR2 from the germline V gene are SGHNT and YYREEE (reference sequence). The length of the CDR3 is 15 residues. J was trimmed by 4 bases and V by 2 bases; bases with no gene match: 7. The CDR3 DNA reads TGTGCCAGCAGCTTATCGTCAGGGGGCGTCTATGGCTACACCTTC. It specifies CASSLSSGGVYGYTF.

For the CDR3, the DNA is TGTGCCAGCAGCTCAGAATGGGCGGCAGATACGCAGTATTTT. This codes for CASSSEWAADTQYF. This chain uses TRBV9 with TRBJ2-3; D gene uncertain. The germline V gene encodes CDR1 SGDLS and CDR2 YYNGEE. The CDR3 loop spans 14 amino acids. V was pared by 4 bases and J by 4 bases, with 13 bases between. The full variable domain, completed using reference TRBV9 and TRBJ2-3, is DSGVTQTPKHLITATGQRVTLRCSPRSGDLSVYWYQQSLDQGLQFLIQYYNGEERAKGNILERFSAQQFPDLHSELNLSSLELGDSALYFCASSSEWAADTQYFGPGTRLTVL.

This clone was seen only once. V and J are TRBV21-1 and TRBJ2-5; the table calls TRBD1, which could not be checked here. TRBV21-1 counts as a pseudogene. This CDR3 contains 16 residues. The CDR3 nucleotides are TGTGCCAGCAGCAATAATTGGGACAACGAACAAGAGACCCAGTACTTC. Its protein is CASSNNWDNEQETQYF.

The V call is TRBV18, the J call TRBJ2-5; D call uncertain. Trimming left V 5 bases short and J 0 bases short, with 1 base between. The CDR3 is 11 residues long. The germline CDR1 and CDR2 sequences are KGHSH and LQKENI. This CDR3 reads CASSYQETQYF. DNA of the CDR3: TGTGCCAGCTCATACCAAGAGACCCAGTACTTC.

The rearrangement joins TRBV28 to TRBJ1-3; D is ambiguous. The CDR3 is 14 residues long. Germline loops: CDR1 MDHEN, CDR2 SYDVKM. Trimming removed 6 bases from V and 0 bases from J, with 9 bases in between. CDR3 in amino acids: CASSYKSSGNTIYF. The DNA of the CDR3 is TGTGCCAGCAGCTACAAGAGCTCTGGAAACACCATATATTTT.